Following are 13 T cell receptor beta chains from one sample sequenced in a study of T cell responses to AZD1222 COVID-19 vaccine. Generated by immunoSEQ multiplex PCR, the TCRdb table keeps only in-frame clones and is missing some. The sample holds about 140,000 clones, 88% seen once. The sequencing used peripheral blood, collected 28 days after the second AZD1222 dose. The receptors were gathered from an adult who received the AZD1222 COVID-19 vaccine.

The chain joins TRBV9 to TRBJ1-2, with 10 bases fitting TRBD1. The CDR3 is made up of 15 amino acids. Germline CDR1 SGDLS, CDR2 YYNGEE. Losses at the gene ends were 3 bases for V and 6 bases for J; bases not matched to a gene: 8. The CDR3 nucleotides are TGTGCCAGCAGCGCTCAGGACAGGGGGTATGATGGCTACACCTTC. Translation: CASSAQDRGYDGYTF.

The chain couples TRBV3-1 (or the pseudogene TRBV3-2) to TRBJ1-4; D gene ambiguous. V lost 4 bases to trimming and J lost 12 bases, with 12 bases between them. Germline CDR1 and CDR2: LGHDT and YNNKEL (reference sequence). The CDR3 covers 12 residues. CDR3 residues: CASSLPSTELFF. In DNA form, the CDR3 reads TGTGCCAGCAGCCTCCCTTCCACCGAACTGTTTTTT.

V and J are TRBV20-1 and TRBJ2-1, with 9 bases aligning to TRBD2. In germline, CDR1 is DFQATT, CDR2 SNEGSKA (reference sequence). The trim removed 3 bases at V and 8 bases at J, leaving 11 bases unmatched. There are 15 residues in the CDR3. The CDR3, as DNA: TGCAGTGCTAGTAGCGGGAGTTTTCGGACCTATGAGCAGTTCTTC. Translated, it gives CSASSGSFRTYEQFF.

This sequence joins TRBV6-5 and TRBJ2-1, with D maybe TRBD2 (5 bases). This CDR3 spans 15 amino acids. The germline V gene encodes CDR1 MNHEY and CDR2 SVGAGI. V dropped 7 bases and J dropped 3 bases, with 16 bases sitting between them. This CDR3 is CASKLGGRYYNEQFF. The CDR3 coding sequence is TGTGCCAGCAAACTAGGTGGGCGCTACTACAATGAGCAGTTCTTC.

The chain uses TRBV18 and TRBJ1-5; D may be TRBD1 (5 bases). This CDR3 comprises 15 residues. Germline lookup yields CDR1 KGHSH and CDR2 LQKENI. V lost 2 bases, J lost 0 bases, and 8 bases lay in between. The CDR3 sequence is CASSPLGDSNQPQHF. CDR3 in DNA: TGTGCCAGCTCACCATTGGGGGATAGCAATCAGCCCCAGCATTTT.

This sequence joins TRBV29-1 and TRBJ1-4, with 11 bases aligning to TRBD1. Germline CDR1 SQVTM, CDR2 ANQGSEA. This CDR3 has 14 amino acids. Unmatched junction bases numbered 3, after V lost 4 bases and J lost 5 bases. The CDR3 region is CSVGDRGANEKLFF. CDR3 coding DNA: TGCAGCGTTGGGGACAGGGGGGCAAATGAAAAACTGTTTTTT. Supplemented by reference TRBV29-1 and TRBJ1-4, the full variable domain reads SAVISQKPSRDICQRGTSLTIQCQVDSQVTMMFWYRQQPGQSLTLIATANQGSEATYESGFVIDKFPISRPNLTFSTLTVSNMSPEDSSIYLCSVGDRGANEKLFFGSGTQLSVL.

This chain connects TRBV6-5 to TRBJ2-7, with 7 bases that match TRBD2. This CDR3 region has 15 residues. V lost 3 bases and J lost 0; bases outside the gene matches: 5. Germline lookup yields CDR1 MNHEY and CDR2 SVGAGI. Here the CDR3 reads CASSYSGPPSYEQYF. In nucleotides, the CDR3 is TGTGCCAGCAGTTATAGCGGGCCCCCCTCCTACGAGCAGTACTTC.

The rearrangement uses TRBV7-9 and TRBJ2-6, with D tentatively TRBD1 (5 bases). Germline CDR1 and CDR2: SEHNR and FQNEAQ (reference sequence). The CDR3 contains 15 residues. Trimming took off 2 bases at V and 4 bases at J, with 9 bases between the two ends. CDR3: CASSLRGAGANVLTF. The CDR3 DNA reads TGTGCCAGCAGCTTAAGGGGCGCCGGGGCCAACGTCCTGACTTTC.

This clone was seen a handful of times. The chain recombines TRBV28 with TRBJ2-5; 8 bases align to TRBD1. Germline lookup yields CDR1 MDHEN and CDR2 SYDVKM. J was trimmed by 6 bases and V by 4 bases; bases with no gene match: 4. This CDR3 contains 13 residues. CDR3 in amino acids: CASSYQGAKTQYF. CDR3 bases: TGTGCCAGCAGTTACCAGGGGGCGAAGACCCAGTACTTC.

This chain links TRBV28 with TRBJ1-6; D is unresolved. This CDR3 comprises 14 residues. V lost 10 bases to trimming and J lost 5 bases, with 15 bases between them. CDR1 and CDR2 (germline): MDHEN, SYDVKM. Written as DNA, the CDR3 is TGTGCCACACACCCCCCAGTAAATAATTCACCCCTCCACTTT. Translation gives CATHPPVNNSPLHF.

CDR3 in amino acids: CASSPGTRDTQYF. The DNA for the CDR3 is TGTGCCAGTAGTCCCGGGACAAGAGATACGCAGTATTTT. The chain couples TRBV19 to TRBJ2-3, with D possibly TRBD1 on 6 matching bases. V lost 5 bases, J lost 5 bases, and 11 bases lay in between. The CDR3 runs to 13 residues. Germline-derived CDR1 and CDR2 are LNHDA and SQIVND (reference sequence).

This clone was seen only once. The chain recombines TRBV10-3 with TRBJ1-1; D ambiguous. The CDR3 is made up of 16 amino acids. The germline gives CDR1 ENHRY, CDR2 SYGVKD. Trimming removed 0 bases at V and 2 bases at J, with 13 bases between. Written as DNA, the CDR3 is TGTGCCATCAGTGAGTCGTGGGTCAGTCCTAACACTGAAGCTTTCTTT. Translation: CAISESWVSPNTEAFF.

This clone was observed many times. The rearrangement links TRBV10-1 to TRBJ2-3; no firm D call. Per germline, CDR1 WNHNN and CDR2 SYGVQD (reference sequence). This CDR3 comprises 12 residues. V was clipped by 5 bases and J by 0 bases, with 3 bases between them. CDR3 sequence (DNA): TGCGCCAGCAGTTTCAGCACAGATACGCAGTATTTT. Protein product: CASSFSTDTQYF.